This T cell receptor (beta chain) was captured by sequencing in a study of monozygotic twins with inflammatory bowel disease. Study-level results: T cell subtypes were not distinguishable in this analysis. IBD patients shared fewer clonotypes with other individuals than healthy twins, especially patients with disease activity signs.

In preparing each TCR library, 3,000 to 4,500 ng of total RNA was used. Template switching added UMIs carrying a 6-nucleotide sample barcode. TCRdb derives one entry per CDR3 protein from the 5' RACE reads, leaving out DNA. Its table records around 47,000 distinct CDR3 sequences. About this clonotype: Its target is not known.

This CDR3 contains 12 residues. CDR1 and CDR2 (germline): SQVTM, ANQGSEA. Material: blood. The rearrangement joins TRBV29-1 to TRBJ2-7. This TCR came from a human donor with ulcerative colitis or Crohn's disease, or a healthy co-twin of an affected twin (not recorded which). The CDR3 is CSVVRDSYEQYF.